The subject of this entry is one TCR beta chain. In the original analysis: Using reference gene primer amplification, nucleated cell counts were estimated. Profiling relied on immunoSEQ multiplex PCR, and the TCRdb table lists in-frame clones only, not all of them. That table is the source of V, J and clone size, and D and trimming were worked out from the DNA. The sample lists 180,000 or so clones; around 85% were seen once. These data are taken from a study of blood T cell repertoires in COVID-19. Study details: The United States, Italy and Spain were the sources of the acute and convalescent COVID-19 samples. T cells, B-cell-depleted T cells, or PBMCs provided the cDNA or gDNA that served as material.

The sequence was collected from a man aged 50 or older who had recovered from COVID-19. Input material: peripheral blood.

CDR3 sequence reads: CASSLSGTGAYEQYF. CDR3 DNA: TGTGCCAGCAGTTTATCCGGGACAGGGGCCTACGAGCAGTACTTC. The chain recombines TRBV6-6 with TRBJ2-7, with 10 bases fitting TRBD1. CDR3 size: 15 residues. V was clipped by 4 bases and J by 2 bases; unmatched bases: 5. Germline V lookup: CDR1 MNHNY, CDR2 SVGAGI (reference sequence).